This T cell receptor (beta chain) stems from a study of blood T cell repertoires in COVID-19. At the level of the study: The cDNA or gDNA used as material had been derived from T cells, B-cell-depleted T cells, or PBMCs.

Repertoires were generated with immunoSEQ multiplex PCR, while TCRdb's copy carries only in-frame clones and drops some. The repertoire has tens of thousands of clones, 85% to 90% of them found once; the top ten carry around 9.6%. The CDR3 extends over 16 amino acids. CDR1 and CDR2 (germline): SGHKS, YYEKEE (reference sequence). Trimming shortened V by 4 bases and J by 1 base, and 15 bases separated the two germline ends. This chain joins TRBV5-5 and TRBJ1-3; a weak D match, TRBD1 (6 bases). The receptor was derived from a human donor in a cohort sampled during active COVID-19. The specimen sequenced was peripheral blood. CDR3 nucleotide sequence: TGTGCCAGCAGCGCAACCGGGACACTTTCTGGAAACACCATATATTTT. It codes for CASSATGTLSGNTIYF. Together with reference TRBV5-5 and TRBJ1-3, the CDR3 gives the full variable domain: DAGVTQSPTHLIKTRGQQVTLRCSPISGHKSVSWYQQVLGQGPQFIFQYYEKEERGRGNFPDRFSARQFPNYSSELNVNALLLGDSALYLCASSATGTLSGNTIYFGEGSWLTVV.